This entry lists 11 T cell receptor beta chains sequenced from one sample in a study of vaccination and CD4 T cells after COVID-19. Treatment: 10-day PBMC culture with coronavirus spike peptide pools or control peptides (ViraFEST assay). CD4+ T lymphocytes from the unexposed donor were collected before the COVID-19 pandemic (2011-2018). No cognate antigen is known for these TCRs. Sequence data for DNA of cultured CD4+ T cells were generated by the Oncomine TCR Beta short-read assay. From the PCR reads, TCRdb called clonotypes with MiXCR, one entry per CDR3 protein. In the table there are some 8,900 distinct CDR3 sequences, 45% of which are singletons. Material: CD4+ T cells from blood, cultured in vitro. The source of these receptors is a human donor in good health.

This clonotype was found a few times. The V call is TRBV6-1, the J call TRBJ2-5; 9 positions agree with TRBD1. J lost 0 bases, V lost 7 bases, and 9 bases had no gene match. Germline CDR1 MNHNS, CDR2 SASEGT. The CDR3 consists of 16 residues. The CDR3 loop reads CASKGGTGTYQETQYF. The CDR3 DNA is TGTGCCAGCAAAGGGGGGACAGGGACCTACCAAGAGACCCAGTACTTC.

This clonotype came up a few times. The chain has TRBV20-1 and TRBJ1-6; 10 bases are shared with TRBD1. Germline V CDR1 and CDR2: DFQATT, SNEGSKA (reference sequence). This CDR3 is 16 amino acids long. V dropped 6 bases and J dropped 0; count of bases not matched to a gene: 5. This CDR3 is CSARTGGSSYNSPLHF. The CDR3 DNA reads TGCAGTGCAAGGACAGGGGGAAGCTCCTATAATTCACCCCTCCACTTT.

CDR3: CASSRQGASSPLHF. The CDR3 DNA follows: TGTGCCAGCAGTAGACAGGGGGCAAGTTCACCCCTCCACTTT. The chain has TRBV2 and TRBJ1-6, with 10 positions matching TRBD1. V was pared by 5 bases and J by 9 bases, with 4 bases of the junction left unmatched. The CDR3 is made up of 14 amino acids. Germline V gene data show CDR1 as SNHLY and CDR2 as FYNNEI. Full variable domain (remainder filled in from reference TRBV2 and TRBJ1-6): EPEVTQTPSHQVTQMGQEVILRCVPISNHLYFYWYRQILGQKVEFLVSFYNNEISEKSEIFDDQFSVERPDGSNFTLKIRSTKLEDSAMYFCASSRQGASSPLHFGNGTRLTVT.

This clonotype showed up just a few times. This chain joins TRBV6-1 and TRBJ1-5; the D gene is possibly TRBD1 (6 bases). Germline V gene sequence: CDR1 MNHNS, CDR2 SASEGT. The CDR3 length is 16 residues. V lost 6 bases and J 6 bases, leaving 21 bases between the germline ends. The CDR3 spells CASSPPRNLGAQPQHF. CDR3 bases: TGTGCCAGCAGCCCGCCCCGAAATCTGGGGGCTCAGCCCCAGCATTTT.

Written as DNA, the CDR3 is TGTGCCAGTCAGGAGCGGGGGGCGAACACCGGGGAGCTGTTTTTT. Translating it yields CASQERGANTGELFF. The V gene is TRBV19, the J gene TRBJ2-2, with TRBD2 matching 9 bases. CDR3 length: 15 amino acids. Germline V gives CDR1 LNHDA, CDR2 SQIVND (reference sequence). V was pared by 8 bases and J by 0 bases, with 4 bases of the junction left unmatched.

This clonotype was counted a few times. This sequence joins TRBV7-8 and TRBJ1-1; possibly TRBD1 for D (6 bases). Trimming took 2 bases from V and 1 from J, leaving 8 bases between them. CDR1 is SGHVS, CDR2 FQNEAQ, per germline. The CDR3 contains 14 residues. The CDR3: CASSLRDKNTEAFF. Written as DNA, the CDR3 is TGTGCCAGCAGCTTACGGGACAAGAACACTGAAGCTTTCTTT.

J is TRBJ1-3 and V is TRBV25-1; D is possibly TRBD1 (6 bases). The germline V gene encodes CDR1 MGHDK and CDR2 SYGVNS. Trimming took 6 bases from V and 3 from J, leaving 12 bases between them. The CDR3 has 14 amino acids. The CDR3 DNA is TGTGCCAGCAGCGCTACAGGGCATGGAAACACCATATATTTT. Translated, it gives CASSATGHGNTIYF. Full variable domain (missing parts from reference TRBV25-1 and TRBJ1-3): EADIYQTPRYLVIGTGKKITLECSQTMGHDKMYWYQQDPGMELHLIHYSYGVNSTEKGDLSSESTVSRIRTEHFPLTLESARPSHTSQYLCASSATGHGNTIYFGEGSWLTVV.

Remarks on this clonotype: The conserved closing phenylalanine or tryptophan is absent in this CDR3, likely reflecting a read error. The rearrangement uses TRBV20-1 and TRBJ2-3; 9 bases match TRBD2. V lost 3 bases to trimming and J lost 2 bases; unmatched junction nucleotides: 9. Germline CDR1 reads DFQATT; CDR2 reads SNEGSKA (reference sequence). The CDR3 sequence is 16 residues long. CDR3 coding DNA: TGCAGTGCTAGTTTCGGAGCGGGAGGCTACACAGATACGCAGTATTCT. This sequence encodes CSASFGAGGYTDTQYS.

This rearrangement joins TRBV2 to TRBJ2-3, with 9 bases fitting TRBD2. This CDR3 region has 15 residues. From germline, CDR1 is SNHLY and CDR2 FYNNEI. Losses at the gene ends were 6 bases for V and 2 bases for J; bases not matched to a gene: 6. CDR3 region: CASRNLAGPTDTQYF. The DNA for the CDR3 is TGTGCCAGCAGGAACCTAGCGGGACCCACAGATACGCAGTATTTT.

This clonotype is classed as large (0.1 to 1%). The chain uses TRBV4-2 and TRBJ2-3; 8 bases are shared with TRBD2. The germline V gene has CDR1 LGHNA and CDR2 YNFKEQ. The CDR3 spans 17 residues. J was trimmed by 7 bases and V by 4 bases; bases with no gene match: 16. CDR3 sequence reads: CASSPGGSRGASYTQYF. CDR3 DNA sequence: TGTGCCAGCAGCCCTGGGGGTTCGCGGGGGGCCTCGTATACGCAGTATTTT.

This rearrangement joins TRBV9 to TRBJ1-1; the match to TRBD1 covers 8 bases. The CDR3 consists of 17 residues. Germline CDR1 and CDR2: SGDLS and YYNGEE. The J segment lost 1 base and the V segment lost 0 bases, leaving 8 bases of the junction unmatched. DNA of the CDR3: TGTGCCAGCAGCGTAGCGACAGGGGCCCCCCAGAACACTGAAGCTTTCTTT. Translated, it gives CASSVATGAPQNTEAFF.